What follows are 3 T cell receptor beta chains derived from one specimen sequenced in a study of blood T cell repertoires in COVID-19. Clones were sequenced by immunoSEQ multiplex PCR, and TCRdb holds only the in-frame ones, with some missing. The sample holds over 120,000 clones, more than 65% seen once. Sequencing used peripheral blood. These receptors came from a man aged 55-75 years with active or convalescent COVID-19.

This clone appeared many times. This chain connects TRBV9 to TRBJ1-1; TRBD1 aligns across 10 bases. V lost 0 bases and J lost 0; bases outside the gene matches: 5. Germline assignment: CDR1 SGDLS and CDR2 YYNGEE. This CDR3 is 17 amino acids long. CDR3 coding DNA: TGTGCCAGCAGCGTAGCTAAGGACAGGGGGATGAACACTGAAGCTTTCTTT. This codes for CASSVAKDRGMNTEAFF. Full variable domain (missing parts from reference TRBV9 and TRBJ1-1): DSGVTQTPKHLITATGQRVTLRCSPRSGDLSVYWYQQSLDQGLQFLIQYYNGEERAKGNILERFSAQQFPDLHSELNLSSLELGDSALYFCASSVAKDRGMNTEAFFGQGTRLTVV.

This rearrangement joins TRBV6-2 or TRBV6-3 to TRBJ2-5; weak D call: TRBD2 (5 bases). The CDR3 length is 15 residues. V lost 1 base and J 5 bases, leaving 14 bases between the germline ends. Germline V gene sequence: CDR1 MNHEY, CDR2 SVGEGT. CDR3 sequence (DNA): TGTGCCAGCAGTTACTGGGCGGGTGCTGGGGAGACCCAGTACTTC. It specifies CASSYWAGAGETQYF.

CDR3: CASRPTDQAFF. The CDR3 DNA reads as TGTGCCAGCAGGCCGACAGACCAAGCTTTCTTT. V is TRBV6-5 and J is TRBJ1-1, with D maybe TRBD1 (5 bases). CDR1 and CDR2 from the germline V gene are MNHEY and SVGAGI. Trimming removed 6 bases from V and 9 bases from J, with 11 bases in between. The CDR3 consists of 11 residues.